This is a list of T cell receptor beta chains from one sample in a study of early T cells in non-severe SARS-CoV-2 infection. TCRdb used MiXCR to reprocess the 5' RACE reads, holding one entry per CDR3 protein. This sample has some 80,000 distinct CDR3 sequences, with over 9% found just once. The sequencing input was whole blood. The source is an adult who was a healthcare worker with PCR-confirmed SARS-CoV-2 infection or an uninfected control (not recorded which). CDR3s include the opening cysteine and the closing phenylalanine or tryptophan. The order of the fields is V gene, J gene, clone size, D gene, CDR3 DNA, CDR3 protein. A D gene is named only where the DNA matches it firmly. Size values are once, few and many counts, or a class for expanded clones, and some rows have none.

v_call: TRBV27
j_call: TRBJ2-6
clone_size: many
d_call: .
cdr3_nt: TGTGCCAGTGGGGCTGGGGCCAACGTCCTGACTTTC
cdr3_aa: CASGAGANVLTF

v_call: TRBV6-6
j_call: TRBJ1-1
clone_size: few
d_call: TRBD1
cdr3_nt: TGTGCCAGCAGCCGGGACAGGGGGAACACTGAAGCTTTCTTT
cdr3_aa: CASSRDRGNTEAFF

v_call: TRBV7-2
j_call: TRBJ1-6
clone_size: few
d_call: .
cdr3_nt: TGTGCCAGCAGCTCCACCCGGGATTCACCCCTCCACTTT
cdr3_aa: CASSSTRDSPLHF

v_call: TRBV7-9
j_call: TRBJ2-7
clone_size: .
d_call: TRBD2
cdr3_nt: TGTGCCAGCAGCTTAAGTCTAGCGGGAGGAGAGCAGTACTTC
cdr3_aa: CASSLSLAGGEQYF

v_call: TRBV7-2
j_call: TRBJ2-1
clone_size: .
d_call: .
cdr3_nt: TGTGCCAGCAGCCCCACGGGCGCCCACAATGAGCAGTTCTTC
cdr3_aa: CASSPTGAHNEQFF

v_call: TRBV7-9
j_call: TRBJ1-1
clone_size: few
d_call: .
cdr3_nt: TGTGCCAGCAGCTTTGGGCAGGGGAGAGTGGACACTGAAGCTTTCTTT
cdr3_aa: CASSFGQGRVDTEAFF

v_call: TRBV5-6
j_call: TRBJ1-2
clone_size: many
d_call: .
cdr3_nt: TGTGCCAGCAGCTTAACAGGGTCCTATGGCTACACCTTC
cdr3_aa: CASSLTGSYGYTF

v_call: TRBV9
j_call: TRBJ2-7
clone_size: .
d_call: .
cdr3_nt: TGTGCCAGCAGCTTGCGGACAGACTACGAGCAGTACTTC
cdr3_aa: CASSLRTDYEQYF

v_call: TRBV29-1
j_call: TRBJ2-7
clone_size: many
d_call: TRBD1
cdr3_nt: TGCAGCGTGGCGACAGGGGACGAGCAGTACTTC
cdr3_aa: CSVATGDEQYF

v_call: TRBV15
j_call: TRBJ2-3
clone_size: .
d_call: TRBD2
cdr3_nt: TGTGCCACCAGCCCGCGTCCAATAGCGGGAGCAGCGACAGATACGCAGTATTTT
cdr3_aa: CATSPRPIAGAATDTQYF

v_call: TRBV3-1
j_call: TRBJ2-7
clone_size: .
d_call: .
cdr3_nt: TGTGCCAGCAGCCAACTTTCCTACGCGCAGTACTTC
cdr3_aa: CASSQLSYAQYF

v_call: TRBV4-2
j_call: TRBJ1-1
clone_size: many
d_call: .
cdr3_nt: TGTGCCAGCAGCCAAGGGGTCGGGGGGAACACTGAAGCTTTCTTT
cdr3_aa: CASSQGVGGNTEAFF

v_call: TRBV20-1
j_call: TRBJ2-7
clone_size: few
d_call: TRBD2
cdr3_nt: TGCAGTGCTATAGAGCGGGAGGGGTACGAGCAGTACTTC
cdr3_aa: CSAIEREGYEQYF

v_call: TRBV28
j_call: TRBJ2-7
clone_size: few
d_call: .
cdr3_nt: TGTGCCAGCAGTTCAGGGGTCGAGCAGTACTTC
cdr3_aa: CASSSGVEQYF

v_call: TRBV30
j_call: TRBJ1-5
clone_size: .
d_call: .
cdr3_nt: TGTGCCTGGAGTCCAGGGACCGGATATAGCAATCAGCCCCAGCATTTT
cdr3_aa: CAWSPGTGYSNQPQHF

v_call: TRBV12-3/TRBV12-4
j_call: TRBJ2-1
clone_size: many
d_call: .
cdr3_nt: TGTGCCAGCAGTTCCGGGCCTCCATACAATGAGCAGTTCTTC
cdr3_aa: CASSSGPPYNEQFF